The subject of this entry is one TCR beta chain. In the study's own analysis: Researchers report that nucleated cell counts were estimated from reference gene primer amplification. Repertoires were generated with immunoSEQ multiplex PCR, while TCRdb's copy carries only in-frame clones and drops some. The V and J calls and the clone size are those of that table, but D and trimming were determined from the DNA. This table has about 310,000 clones, over 75% appearing once. The data are from a study of blood T cell repertoires in COVID-19. About the study: Whether acute or convalescent, the COVID-19 samples came from the United States, Italy and Spain. The cDNA or gDNA used as material had been derived from T cells, B-cell-depleted T cells, or PBMCs.

The V end was cut by 5 bases, the J end by 1 base, with 6 bases between. The CDR3 length is 14 residues. CDR1 is MDHEN, CDR2 SYDVKM, per germline. Sample: peripheral blood. The V and J genes are TRBV28 and TRBJ1-6; no clear D. This TCR derives from a man aged 50-59 years with active or convalescent COVID-19. CDR3 sequence: CASSRWSYNSPLHF. For the CDR3, the DNA is TGTGCCAGCAGTCGGTGGTCCTATAATTCACCCCTCCACTTT.